The clone carrying this TCR beta chain has more than one count but fewer than ten. This sample stems from a study of T cells in Graves' hyperthyroidism and ophthalmopathy. CDR3 length equals 15 residues. In germline, CDR1 is DFQATT, CDR2 SNEGSKA (reference sequence). V was cut by 3 bases and J by 6 bases, with 18 bases left in between. RNA transcripts yielded amplified TCR beta CDR3 regions. HTBI primers were employed in a first-round RT-PCR of the TCR CDR3. TCRdb itself ran the multiplex PCR reads through MiXCR, one entry per CDR3 protein. The data show 300,000 to 350,000 distinct CDR3 sequences, around 13% seen once.

Sequencing was done on a sample of blood. This TCR was sampled from a woman aged 25 to 45 with Graves' hyperthyroidism. This chain connects TRBV20-1 to TRBJ2-1, with a weak D call TRBD2 (6 bases). For the CDR3, the DNA is TGCAGTGCTAGCTCTTCGGGAGTAGTAGGCAATGAGCAGTTCTTC. This gives the protein CSASSSGVVGNEQFF.